Listed below are T cell receptor beta chains from one sample, sequenced in a study of T cell responses to AZD1222 COVID-19 vaccine. Data came from immunoSEQ multiplex PCR; TCRdb stores just in-frame clones and leaves some out. The sample contains 150,000 to 200,000 clones, 94% of which appear only once. The sequences come from peripheral blood, collected on day 0 of AZD1222 vaccination. These receptors all stem from an adult in good health. The CDR3 runs from the conserved cysteine through the conserved F or W. A D gene is named only where the DNA matches it firmly. Clone size is given for some rows only: seen once, a few or many times, or a class if the clone is expanded.

d_call	v_call	clone_size	j_call	cdr3_aa	cdr3_nt
TRBD2	TRBV6-5	once	TRBJ2-3	CASHTAGLSDTQYF	TGTGCCAGCCACACAGCGGGACTATCCGATACGCAGTATTTT
.	TRBV7-9	few	TRBJ2-5	CASSLQETQYF	TGTGCCAGCAGCCTCCAAGAGACCCAGTACTTC
.	TRBV18	.	TRBJ1-1	CASFQSMNTEAFF	TGTGCCAGCTTCCAGAGCATGAACACTGAAGCTTTCTTT
.	TRBV6-6	once	TRBJ1-3	CASSTPDSGNTIYF	TGTGCCAGCAGTACCCCGGACTCTGGAAACACCATATATTTT
.	TRBV5-1	.	TRBJ2-1	CASSLANSAREQFF	TGCGCCAGCAGCTTGGCCAATAGTGCTCGAGAGCAGTTCTTC
TRBD2	TRBV6-4	.	TRBJ2-3	CASSDLGSERETDTQYF	TGTGCCAGCAGTGACCTCGGGTCGGAGCGGGAGACAGATACGCAGTATTTT
.	TRBV9	.	TRBJ1-5	CASSVEGGNQPQHF	TGTGCCAGCAGCGTGGAGGGGGGGAATCAGCCCCAGCATTTT
.	TRBV4-1	few	TRBJ1-5	CASSSNSNQPQHF	TGCGCCAGCAGCTCTAATAGCAATCAGCCCCAGCATTTT
.	TRBV7-9	.	TRBJ2-5	CASSLEASEGETQYF	TGTGCCAGCAGCTTAGAGGCTAGCGAGGGAGAGACCCAGTACTTC
.	TRBV28	.	TRBJ1-2	CASSIGRGYGYTF	TGTGCCAGCAGTATTGGACGAGGGTATGGCTACACCTTC
.	TRBV6-5	.	TRBJ2-7	CASSYGEDSEQYF	TGTGCCAGCAGTTACGGGGAGGATAGCGAGCAGTACTTC
.	TRBV6-5	.	TRBJ2-7	CASSIYGGEQYF	TGTGCCAGCAGTATCTACGGAGGAGAGCAGTACTTC
.	TRBV5-5	.	TRBJ1-5	CASSLALDQPQHF	TGTGCCAGCAGCTTGGCATTGGACCAGCCCCAGCATTTT
.	TRBV19	.	TRBJ2-5	CASSIRGSPGRETQYF	TGTGCCAGTAGTATCAGGGGTTCCCCTGGGCGGGAGACCCAGTACTTC
.	TRBV6-4	.	TRBJ1-1	CASSADHENTEAFF	TGTGCCAGCAGTGCCGATCACGAGAACACTGAAGCTTTCTTT
TRBD1	TRBV28	.	TRBJ1-3	CASSGTGSSGNTIYF	TGTGCCAGCAGTGGGACAGGTAGCTCTGGAAACACCATATATTTT
.	TRBV21-1	.	TRBJ1-1	CASSPRANTEAFF	TGTGCCAGCAGCCCGCGCGCGAACACTGAAGCTTTCTTT
.	TRBV10-3	.	TRBJ2-5	CAISETTQETQYF	TGTGCCATCAGTGAGACAACACAAGAGACCCAGTACTTC
TRBD2	TRBV5-1	.	TRBJ2-1	CASSLGSGRGSYNEQFF	TGCGCCAGCAGCTTGGGTAGCGGGAGGGGATCCTACAATGAGCAGTTCTTC
.	TRBV3-1/TRBV3-2	.	TRBJ2-1	CASSQDSPFQGSNEQFF	TGTGCCAGCAGCCAAGATTCCCCCTTCCAGGGGAGCAATGAGCAGTTCTTC
.	TRBV4-1	.	TRBJ2-5	CASSQDGGGMLLETQYF	TGCGCCAGCAGCCAAGATGGGGGCGGTATGCTGTTAGAGACCCAGTACTTC
TRBD2	TRBV10-3	.	TRBJ2-7	CAISDPWASGRYEQYF	TGTGCCATCAGTGACCCCTGGGCTAGCGGGAGGTACGAGCAGTACTTC
.	TRBV9	.	TRBJ1-6	CASSIDRNSPLHF	TGTGCCAGCAGCATAGACAGGAATTCACCCCTCCACTTT
.	TRBV25-1	few	TRBJ2-7	CASSEAYEQYF	TGTGCCAGCAGTGAAGCGTACGAGCAGTACTTC
.	TRBV5-1	.	TRBJ1-2	CASSLAAGAPGGYTF	TGCGCCAGCAGCTTGGCGGCAGGGGCGCCAGGCGGCTACACCTTC
.	TRBV4-1	.	TRBJ1-1	CASSRLEQGMNTEAFF	TGCGCCAGCAGCCGCTTGGAACAGGGCATGAACACTGAAGCTTTCTTT
.	TRBV28	.	TRBJ1-1	CASSFNLGRGTEAFF	TGTGCCAGCAGTTTTAACTTGGGTCGGGGGACTGAAGCTTTCTTT
TRBD2	TRBV5-4	.	TRBJ2-5	CASSRGTSGQETQYF	TGTGCCAGCAGCCGTGGGACTAGCGGACAAGAGACCCAGTACTTC
.	TRBV27	.	TRBJ1-2	CASSGLGGNYGYTF	TGTGCCAGCAGTGGGCTGGGGGGAAACTATGGCTACACCTTC
.	TRBV12-3/TRBV12-4	.	TRBJ1-5	CASSLGQPQHF	TGTGCCAGCAGTTTAGGCCAGCCCCAGCATTTT
.	TRBV7-3	.	TRBJ1-4	CASSLTRCRNRTNEKLFF	TGTGCCAGCAGCTTAACGCGATGTAGGAATCGGACTAATGAAAAACTGTTTTTT
TRBD2	TRBV30	once	TRBJ2-3	CAWSALAGGGDTQYF	TGTGCCTGGAGTGCCCTAGCGGGAGGTGGAGATACGCAGTATTTT
.	TRBV5-4	.	TRBJ1-1	CASSLVGSNTEAFF	TGTGCCAGCAGCTTGGTAGGTTCGAACACTGAAGCTTTCTTT
.	TRBV19	.	TRBJ1-2	CASKRRSGDNYGYTF	TGTGCCAGTAAGAGGAGGAGTGGGGACAACTATGGCTACACCTTC
TRBD1	TRBV5-4	.	TRBJ2-4	CASSLIHTGGGGNIQYF	TGTGCCAGCAGCTTGATCCATACAGGGGGCGGAGGAAACATTCAGTACTTC
.	TRBV5-6	few	TRBJ1-5	CASSLGSEAGPQHF	TGTGCCAGCAGCTTGGGCTCGGAGGCGGGGCCCCAGCATTTT
.	TRBV27	.	TRBJ1-2	CASSLRPGGAGYGYTF	TGTGCCAGCAGTTTACGTCCGGGGGGCGCAGGCTATGGCTACACCTTC
.	TRBV28	.	TRBJ2-7	CASSFQLQGYQPYEQYF	TGTGCCAGCAGTTTTCAACTTCAGGGCTACCAGCCCTACGAGCAGTACTTC
TRBD1	TRBV27	.	TRBJ1-1	CASRSRPEQGGTEAFF	TGTGCCAGCAGGTCACGTCCCGAACAGGGGGGCACTGAAGCTTTCTTT